The 18 T cell receptor beta chains in this list originate from one sample, sequenced in a study of T cell changes during pregnancy in multiple sclerosis. Sequencing was performed with immunoSEQ multiplex PCR; in TCRdb, only in-frame clones are kept and a portion is missing. The data show more than 45,000 clones, 94% seen once. Sample: CD4+ T cells from peripheral blood mononuclear cells, taken in the first trimester of pregnancy. The source of these receptors is a female donor with multiple sclerosis, enrolled in a pregnancy study.

The CDR3 loop is CASSGETGLINEQFF. The CDR3 region has the DNA TGTGCCAGCAGTGGGGAGACAGGGTTGATCAATGAGCAGTTCTTC. The V and J genes are TRBV25-1 and TRBJ2-1, with TRBD1 identical over 7 bases. The germline V gene encodes CDR1 MGHDK and CDR2 SYGVNS. With V trimmed by 4 bases and J by 6 bases, 9 bases remained unmatched. The CDR3 has 15 amino acids.

J is TRBJ1-5 and V is TRBV15; D remains ambiguous. Trimming removed 1 base at V and 4 bases at J, with 11 bases between. There are 15 residues in the CDR3. Germline CDR1 is LNHNV and CDR2 is YYDKDF (reference sequence). CDR3 residues: CATSRVEGPNQPQHF. The CDR3 nucleotides read TGTGCCACCAGCAGAGTTGAGGGTCCAAATCAGCCCCAGCATTTT.

This sequence joins TRBV7-9 and TRBJ2-1; 7 positions match TRBD2. The CDR3 has 12 amino acids. Germline assignment: CDR1 SEHNR and CDR2 FQNEAQ (reference sequence). V shed 5 bases, J shed 15 bases, and the junction held 10 bases outside the gene matches. The CDR3 DNA sequence: TGTGCCAGCAGCCCCCCTTGGGGGGAGGGGTTCTTC. Residues: CASSPPWGEGFF.

The rearrangement uses TRBV5-1 and TRBJ2-2; tentative D call: TRBD1 (6 bases). The CDR3 loop spans 14 amino acids. CDR1 is SGHRS, CDR2 YFSETQ, per germline. V shed 7 bases and J shed 6 bases, with 16 bases lying between them. CDR3 protein: CASQQSGAAGELFF. CDR3 in DNA: TGCGCCAGCCAACAGTCAGGGGCTGCCGGGGAGCTGTTTTTT.

This clone has only one observation. The V gene is TRBV7-9, the J gene TRBJ2-3; possible D gene TRBD2, 5 bases. CDR3 size: 11 residues. V shed 5 bases and J shed 9 bases, with 9 bases lying between them. Per germline, CDR1 SEHNR and CDR2 FQNEAQ (reference sequence). In DNA form, the CDR3 reads TGTGCCAGCAGCCGAGAGGGCACGCAGTATTTT. This encodes CASSREGTQYF.

This rearrangement joins TRBV19 to TRBJ2-5; D might be TRBD1 (6 bases). CDR1 and CDR2 from the germline V gene are LNHDA and SQIVND (reference sequence). The V end lost 3 bases, the J end lost 5 bases, and 10 bases lay between the germline ends. The CDR3 extends over 13 amino acids. For the CDR3, the DNA is TGTGCCAGTAGTATTACAGGGTCGGAGACCCAGTACTTC. Translation gives CASSITGSETQYF.

This clone was observed a single time. The chain is built from TRBV19 and TRBJ1-2; D is unclear. The germline CDR1 and CDR2 sequences are LNHDA and SQIVND (reference sequence). V dropped 6 bases and J dropped 3 bases, with 17 bases sitting between them. CDR3 size: 15 residues. The CDR3 sequence: CASSPPLTQHYGYTF. The DNA for the CDR3 is TGTGCCAGTAGCCCTCCCTTGACTCAGCACTATGGCTACACCTTC.

With respect to this clone: A junction end diverges from the germline sequence, so it may reflect a read error. The rearrangement joins TRBV7-2 to TRBJ2-7; D is possibly TRBD1 (6 bases). There are 12 residues in the CDR3. From germline, CDR1 is SGHTA and CDR2 FQGNSA. The CDR3 loop reads CASSHSDSGTHF. The CDR3 DNA reads as TGTGCCAGCAGCCACTCGGACAGCGGCACGCACTTC. The full variable domain, in which reference TRBV7-2 and TRBJ2-7 provide the parts outside the CDR3, is GAGVSQSPSNKVTEKGKDVELRCDPISGHTALYWYRQSLGQGLEFLIYFQGNSAPDKSGLPSDRFSAERTGGSVSTLTIQRTQQEDSAVYLCASSHSDSGTHFGPGTRLTVT.

This clone was recorded only once. CDR3 protein: CASSLAARALGGEAFF. CDR3 nucleotide sequence: TGCGCCAGCAGCTTGGCCGCTCGGGCCTTGGGGGGGGAAGCTTTCTTT. The chain recombines TRBV5-1 with TRBJ1-1, with D perhaps TRBD1 (5 bases). The CDR3 has 16 amino acids. Trimming removed 0 bases at V and 8 bases at J, with 20 bases between. Per germline, CDR1 SGHRS and CDR2 YFSETQ.

The rearrangement uses TRBV10-1 and TRBJ1-1; D may be TRBD1 (5 bases). Germline loops: CDR1 WNHNN, CDR2 SYGVQD (reference sequence). With 6 bases removed from V and 6 bases from J, the gap between germline ends came to 14 bases. CDR3 size: 13 residues. CDR3 sequence reads: CASSGRDSPEAFF. The CDR3 DNA sequence: TGCGCCAGCAGCGGCCGGGACTCCCCTGAAGCTTTCTTT.

The V and J genes are TRBV5-1 and TRBJ1-5; no clear D. Trimming removed 3 bases from V and 9 bases from J, with 16 bases in between. In germline, CDR1 is SGHRS, CDR2 YFSETQ. The CDR3 length is 14 residues. The CDR3 loop is CASSWWWEKWPQHF. As DNA, the CDR3 is TGCGCCAGCAGCTGGTGGTGGGAGAAATGGCCCCAGCATTTT. Complete variable domain (other parts from reference TRBV5-1 and TRBJ1-5): KAGVTQTPRYLIKTRGQQVTLSCSPISGHRSVSWYQQTPGQGLQFLFEYFSETQRNKGNFPGRFSGRQFSNSRSEMNVSTLELGDSALYLCASSWWWEKWPQHFGDGTRLSIL.

The CDR3 protein is CASSPPRWQVEEKLFF. In nucleotides, the CDR3 is TGTGCCAGCTCACCACCACGGTGGCAGGTTGAGGAAAAACTGTTTTTT. The chain recombines TRBV18 with TRBJ1-4; D is ambiguous. V was trimmed by 0 bases and J by 8 bases, leaving 16 bases between them. The CDR3 covers 16 residues. Germline V gene data show CDR1 as KGHSH and CDR2 as LQKENI.

The chain couples TRBV5-1 to TRBJ2-5, with 8 bases fitting TRBD2. This CDR3 contains 14 residues. Germline CDR1 reads SGHRS; CDR2 reads YFSETQ. The CDR3 is CASGANLYQETQYF. The DNA of the CDR3 is TGCGCTAGCGGGGCGAACCTTTACCAAGAGACCCAGTACTTC.

The V gene is TRBV7-8, the J gene TRBJ1-2; a possible D gene is TRBD1 (6 bases). Trimming left V 5 bases short and J 3 bases short, with 16 bases between. The CDR3 contains 15 residues. Germline lookup yields CDR1 SGHVS and CDR2 FQNEAQ. The CDR3 here is CASSPRTARDYGYTF. The CDR3 region has the DNA TGTGCCAGCAGCCCGAGGACAGCCCGGGACTATGGCTACACCTTC.

V gene TRBV27 combines with J gene TRBJ2-5, with 11 bases aligning to TRBD1. Matching the DNA end better, TRBJ2-7 makes the J call doubtful. The germline V gene has CDR1 MNHEY and CDR2 SMNVEV (reference sequence). The CDR3 contains 18 residues. CDR3 amino acids: CASSLLGRGQGVTYEQYF. Here the CDR3 DNA reads TGTGCCAGCAGTTTACTGGGGAGGGGACAGGGGGTTACCTACGAGCAGTACTTC.

The chain joins TRBV30 to TRBJ2-5; D is undetermined. The CDR3 contains 13 residues. Germline V gene data show CDR1 as GTSNPN and CDR2 as SVGIG (reference sequence). Trimming cost V 4 bases and J 5 bases, with 14 bases left between them. DNA of the CDR3: TGTGCCTGGACCGCTCGCCCCCGGGAGACCCAGTACTTC. It codes for CAWTARPRETQYF.

Here the CDR3 DNA reads TGTGCCAGCAGCCCCCGGGAAGACACTGAAGCTTTCTTT. It is translated as CASSPREDTEAFF. The V gene is TRBV6-6, the J gene TRBJ1-1; D is uncertain. V lost 6 bases and J lost 3, with 11 bases in between. Germline V gene lookup returns CDR1 MNHNY and CDR2 SVGAGI (reference sequence). CDR3 length: 13 amino acids.

Points on this clone: Relative to the germline gene, one junction end is altered; a read error may explain this. This chain connects TRBV6-5 to TRBJ1-2; D perhaps matches TRBD1 (5 bases). The CDR3 loop spans 11 amino acids. CDR1 is MNHEY, CDR2 SVGAGI, per germline. Here the CDR3 DNA reads TGTGCCACCAGTGGAGGGACCGGCTACACCTTC. It is translated as CATSGGTGYTF.